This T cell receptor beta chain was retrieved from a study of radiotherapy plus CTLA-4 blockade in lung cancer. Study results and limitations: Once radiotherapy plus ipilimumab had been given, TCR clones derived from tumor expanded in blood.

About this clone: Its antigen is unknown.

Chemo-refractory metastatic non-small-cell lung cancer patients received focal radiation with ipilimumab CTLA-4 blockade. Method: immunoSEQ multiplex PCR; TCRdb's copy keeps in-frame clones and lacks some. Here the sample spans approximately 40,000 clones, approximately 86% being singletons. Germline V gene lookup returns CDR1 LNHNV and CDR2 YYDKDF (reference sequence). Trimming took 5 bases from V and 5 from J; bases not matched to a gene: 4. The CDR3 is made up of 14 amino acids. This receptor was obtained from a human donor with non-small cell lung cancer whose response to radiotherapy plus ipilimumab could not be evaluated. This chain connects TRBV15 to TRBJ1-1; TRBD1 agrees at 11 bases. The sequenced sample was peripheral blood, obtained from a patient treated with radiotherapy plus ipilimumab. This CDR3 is CATSPDRGLTEAFF. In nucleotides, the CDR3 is TGTGCCACCAGCCCGGACAGGGGGCTTACTGAAGCTTTCTTT.